This T cell receptor (beta chain) was captured by sequencing in a study of cytomegalovirus exposure and HLA in healthy donors. Both 60 Vbeta primers and 13 Jbeta primers went into the PCR. Profiling relied on immunoSEQ multiplex PCR, and the TCRdb table lists in-frame clones only, not all of them. The sample has approximately 99,000 clones, 70% to 75% seen once. Likely unrecorded immune exposures existed in these nominally healthy donors. The study's findings and limits: Roughly uniform sequencing depth across donors was assumed, possibly incorrectly. Within the data, a cluster of highly shared sequence variants was likely a sequencing artifact.

Regarding this clone: Its antigen is as yet unknown.

Sequencing was carried out using PBMCs. This receptor was obtained from a man in his forties in good health and CMV-seronegative.

CDR3 residues: CASSFSGGAYEQYF. The CDR3 nucleotides read TGTGCCAGCAGCTTCAGCGGGGGGGCCTACGAGCAGTACTTC. V and J are TRBV7-2 and TRBJ2-7; 10 positions match TRBD2. V dropped 3 bases and J dropped 2; count of bases not matched to a gene: 1. The CDR3 loop spans 14 amino acids. Germline values: CDR1 SGHTA, CDR2 FQGNSA. Using reference TRBV7-2 and TRBJ2-7 for the parts outside the CDR3, the full variable domain is GAGVSQSPSNKVTEKGKDVELRCDPISGHTALYWYRQSLGQGLEFLIYFQGNSAPDKSGLPSDRFSAERTGGSVSTLTIQRTQQEDSAVYLCASSFSGGAYEQYFGPGTRLTVT.